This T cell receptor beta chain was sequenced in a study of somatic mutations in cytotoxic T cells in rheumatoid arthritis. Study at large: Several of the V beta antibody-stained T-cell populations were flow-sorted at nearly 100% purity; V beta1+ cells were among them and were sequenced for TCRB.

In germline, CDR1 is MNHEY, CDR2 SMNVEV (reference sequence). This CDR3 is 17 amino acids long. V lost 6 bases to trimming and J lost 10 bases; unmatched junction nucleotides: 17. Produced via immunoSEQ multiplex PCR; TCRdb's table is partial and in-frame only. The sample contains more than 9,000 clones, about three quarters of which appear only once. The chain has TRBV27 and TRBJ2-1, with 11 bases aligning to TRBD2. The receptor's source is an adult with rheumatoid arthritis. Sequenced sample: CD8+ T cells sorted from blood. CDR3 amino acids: CASSQIGVAGGPGEQFF. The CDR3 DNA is TGTGCCAGCAGCCAAATCGGGGTAGCGGGAGGGCCTGGGGAGCAGTTCTTC.